The 13 T cell receptor beta chains reported below all come from one sample, sequenced in a study of CD4 T cells in relation to SARS-CoV-2 and coronaviruses. No antigen has been assigned to these receptors. Repertoires were generated with immunoSEQ multiplex PCR, while TCRdb's copy carries only in-frame clones and drops some. This sample has roughly 43,000 clones, with roughly 80% found just once. The source material was naive CD4+ T cells from PBMCs, cultured in vitro. The subset was: naive CD4+ T cells isolated by negative enrichment. The receptors here all came from an adult with COVID-19.

The chain combines TRBV12-3 or TRBV12-4 with TRBJ2-7; tentatively, D is TRBD2 (6 bases). This CDR3 is built from 13 residues. V was trimmed by 2 bases and J by 6 bases, leaving 11 bases between them. The CDR3 nucleotides are TGTGCCAGCAGTTTACGGAGGAGGGGCGAGCAGTACTTC. Translation: CASSLRRRGEQYF.

The chain is built from TRBV3-1 (or the pseudogene TRBV3-2) and TRBJ2-5; D gene uncertain. V was clipped by 2 bases and J by 4 bases, with 2 bases between them. The CDR3 extends over 11 amino acids. Germline values: CDR1 LGHDT, CDR2 YNNKEL (reference sequence). The CDR3 region is CASSQLETQYF. CDR3 DNA: TGTGCCAGCAGCCAATTAGAGACCCAGTACTTC.

The chain has TRBV29-1 and TRBJ2-3, with no clear D. CDR3 length: 14 residues. CDR1 and CDR2 from the germline V gene are SQVTM and ANQGSEA. V lost 3 bases and J lost 3, with 13 bases in between. CDR3 DNA sequence: TGCAGCGTTGACGGCCTTTTAGGGACAGATACGCAGTATTTT. It is translated as CSVDGLLGTDTQYF.

The rearrangement links TRBV30 to TRBJ2-2; a weak D match, TRBD2 (5 bases). Germline lookup yields CDR1 GTSNPN and CDR2 SVGIG (reference sequence). Trimming cost V 1 base and J 5 bases, with 11 bases left between them. The CDR3 runs to 14 residues. The CDR3 DNA follows: TGTGCCTGGAGTGGAGGACTTAGTACCGGGGAGCTGTTTTTT. This gives the protein CAWSGGLSTGELFF.

The chain joins TRBV19 to TRBJ2-1; 9 positions agree with TRBD1. Looked up from germline, CDR1 is LNHDA and CDR2 is SQIVND (reference sequence). The CDR3 totals 16 residues. Unmatched junction bases numbered 8, after V lost 1 base and J lost 7 bases. CDR3 DNA: TGTGCCAGTAGTATAGCCCAGACCGGGACAGGGAATGAGCAGTTCTTC. Its translation is CASSIAQTGTGNEQFF.

This chain uses TRBV6-2 or TRBV6-3 with TRBJ2-1; D is undetermined. Germline assignment: CDR1 MNHEY and CDR2 SVGEGT. Trimming removed 6 bases from V and 10 bases from J, with 13 bases in between. The CDR3 covers 12 residues. The CDR3 DNA reads as TGTGCCAGCAGCCTCGGGCCTACGGAGCAGTTCTTC. This encodes CASSLGPTEQFF.

The J gene is TRBJ2-7, the V gene TRBV6-5; either TRBD1 or TRBD2 may supply D (5 bases each). This CDR3 has 13 residues. Germline V gives CDR1 MNHEY, CDR2 SVGAGI. The V gene lost 2 bases and the J gene lost 3 bases, with 8 bases spanning the gap. CDR3 sequence (DNA): TGTGCCAGCAGTTACGGGACCTTCTACGAGCAGTACTTC. Protein: CASSYGTFYEQYF.

This chain links TRBV30 with TRBJ2-4; 9 nucleotides match TRBD2. CDR3 size: 14 residues. V trimming: 4 bases; J trimming: 9 bases; junction bases outside the gene matches: 10. Germline lookup yields CDR1 GTSNPN and CDR2 SVGIG (reference sequence). The CDR3, as DNA: TGTGCCTGGAAAGAGAATAGCGGGAGTCTCATTCAGTACTTC. As protein: CAWKENSGSLIQYF.

The chain joins TRBV18 to TRBJ2-5; 8 nucleotides line up with TRBD1. CDR1 is KGHSH and CDR2 is LQKENI in the germline V gene. V was pared by 3 bases and J by 3 bases, with 3 bases of the junction left unmatched. The CDR3 sequence is 14 residues long. CDR3 in amino acids: CASSPGTGEETQYF. DNA for the CDR3: TGTGCCAGCTCACCGGGGACAGGAGAAGAGACCCAGTACTTC.

This sequence joins TRBV12-3 or TRBV12-4 and TRBJ1-3; D unclear. CDR3 length: 13 residues. V was shortened by 5 bases and J by 2 bases, with 7 bases between the two germline ends. CDR3 loop: CASSLSTGNTIYF. CDR3 DNA sequence: TGTGCCAGCAGTCTCAGTACTGGAAACACCATATATTTT.

This chain connects TRBV18 to TRBJ1-2, with TRBD1 as a possible D gene (5 bases). The germline gives CDR1 KGHSH, CDR2 LQKENI. V gave up 3 bases and J gave up 0 bases, with 8 bases separating them. CDR3 length equals 14 residues. CDR3 DNA: TGTGCCAGCTCACCTGAGGGGACTAACTATGGCTACACCTTC. This gives the protein CASSPEGTNYGYTF. Filled out from reference TRBV18 and TRBJ1-2, the complete variable domain reads NAGVMQNPRHLVRRRGQEARLRCSPMKGHSHVYWYRQLPEEGLKFMVYLQKENIIDESGMPKERFSAEFPKEGPSILRIQQVVRGDSAAYFCASSPEGTNYGYTFGSGTRLTVV.

This chain uses TRBV5-5 with TRBJ2-7; D unresolved. Germline CDR1 reads SGHKS; CDR2 reads YYEKEE (reference sequence). V lost 1 base, J lost 3 bases, and 11 bases lay in between. The CDR3 is made up of 14 amino acids. The CDR3 protein is CASSLLVTNYEQYF. DNA for the CDR3: TGTGCCAGCAGCTTGCTAGTCACGAACTACGAGCAGTACTTC.

This clone appeared once. This chain uses TRBV3-1 (or the pseudogene TRBV3-2) with TRBJ2-5; D is undetermined. The germline CDR1 and CDR2 sequences are LGHDT and YNNKEL (reference sequence). V was pared by 4 bases and J by 3 bases, with 12 bases between. There are 14 residues in the CDR3. In DNA form, the CDR3 reads TGTGCCAGCAGCCCAACTGGGCCCAAAGAGACCCAGTACTTC. It translates to CASSPTGPKETQYF.